These 18 T cell receptor beta chains were all obtained from the same sample, sequenced in a study of identical twins. In TCRdb, the 5' RACE reads were re-called with MiXCR into one record per CDR3 protein. In the table there are about 520,000 distinct CDR3 sequences, less than 25% of which are singletons. These same records also appear under a second study, on T cells expressing NK-cell markers.

The specimen was CD4+ T cells sorted from blood. The receptors derive from a woman younger than 35 in good health.

The rearrangement links TRBV5-5 to TRBJ2-2; 7 nucleotides line up with TRBD1. This CDR3 has 15 amino acids. Germline CDR1 reads SGHKS; CDR2 reads YYEKEE (reference sequence). V shed 2 bases and J 4 bases; nucleotides not matched to a gene: 5. The DNA for the CDR3 is TGTGCCAGCAGCTTTTCACAGGGGCTCACCGGGGAGCTGTTTTTT. This encodes CASSFSQGLTGELFF.

This clonotype occurred many times. J is TRBJ2-2 and V is TRBV29-1, with TRBD2 identical over 7 bases. The ends lost 7 bases at V and 6 bases at J; junction bases unmatched: 5. CDR3 length: 12 residues. Germline lookup yields CDR1 SQVTM and CDR2 ANQGSEA. Here the CDR3 reads CSATSVPGELFF. For the CDR3, the DNA is TGCAGCGCTACTAGCGTGCCCGGGGAGCTGTTTTTT.

This clonotype has at least ten counts. The gene calls are TRBV20-1 and TRBJ2-1, with D uncertain. The germline V and J ends were trimmed by 3 bases and 9 bases, with 6 bases remaining between them. Germline values: CDR1 DFQATT, CDR2 SNEGSKA (reference sequence). CDR3 length: 10 amino acids. The CDR3 DNA reads TGCAGTGCTAGTAATATTGAGCAGTTCTTC. Translated, it gives CSASNIEQFF.

This clonotype was counted a few times. This sequence joins TRBV11-3 and TRBJ2-5; maybe TRBD2 (6 bases). Germline CDR1 reads SGHNT; CDR2 reads YENEEA. V gave up 2 bases and J gave up 0 bases, with 16 bases separating them. CDR3 length: 17 residues. The CDR3 here is CASSLTYTSTYQETQYF. In DNA form, the CDR3 reads TGTGCCAGCAGCTTAACTTACACTAGCACCTACCAAGAGACCCAGTACTTC.

This clonotype appeared a few times. The rearrangement joins TRBV7-2 to TRBJ2-7; D is perhaps TRBD1 or TRBD2 (5 bases each). The CDR3 sequence is 14 residues long. The V gene lost 2 bases and the J gene lost 5 bases, with 13 bases spanning the gap. Germline V gene data show CDR1 as SGHTA and CDR2 as FQGNSA. CDR3 bases: TGTGCCAGCAGCTTAAAGGGGTCGGGGCACGAGCAGTACTTC. Translating gives CASSLKGSGHEQYF.

V gene TRBV5-1 combines with J gene TRBJ2-3; D not certain. The germline V gene encodes CDR1 SGHRS and CDR2 YFSETQ. Deletions cut 0 bases from V and 1 base from J, with 9 bases between. CDR3 size: 15 residues. The CDR3 is CASSLDPSGTDTQYF. CDR3 DNA: TGCGCCAGCAGCTTGGATCCCTCCGGCACAGATACGCAGTATTTT.

This chain uses TRBV6-4 with TRBJ2-1; 8 bases agree with TRBD2. Germline V gene data show CDR1 as MRHNA and CDR2 as SNTAGT. CDR3 length equals 15 residues. The junction had 5 bases not matched to a gene; V was cut back by 3 bases and J by 4 bases. Written as DNA, the CDR3 is TGTGCCAGCAGTGAAGCTCGGGGGGGGTACAATGAGCAGTTCTTC. Its translation: CASSEARGGYNEQFF.

This clonotype was found many times. The chain uses TRBV12-3 or TRBV12-4 and TRBJ2-1; D tentatively fits TRBD1 or TRBD2 (5 bases each). V shed 5 bases and J shed 4 bases, with 21 bases lying between them. The length of the CDR3 is 17 residues. DNA of the CDR3: TGTGCCAGCAGTACACTTTCTGGGACCCACAATTACAATGAGCAGTTCTTC. Translated, it gives CASSTLSGTHNYNEQFF.

This clonotype was counted only a few times. The rearrangement uses TRBV5-1 and TRBJ1-6; TRBD1 might be the D (6 bases). CDR1 SGHRS and CDR2 YFSETQ come from the germline V gene. The CDR3 runs 12 residues. V lost 0 bases, J lost 15 bases, and 10 bases lay in between. The CDR3 bases are TGCGCCAGCAGCTTGGAGGGGGGCTTCCTCCACTTT. Its protein product is CASSLEGGFLHF.

This clonotype was seen repeatedly, ten times or more. The rearrangement joins TRBV5-1 to TRBJ2-1, with TRBD2 identical over 9 bases. Looked up from germline, CDR1 is SGHRS and CDR2 is YFSETQ. The CDR3 totals 15 residues. V trimming: 0 bases; J trimming: 7 bases; junction bases outside the gene matches: 5. The CDR3 DNA reads TGCGCCAGCAGCTTGGGCCTAGCGGGGCTTAATGAGCAGTTCTTC. Protein sequence: CASSLGLAGLNEQFF.

The sample holds a few counts of this clonotype. This chain uses TRBV6-1 with TRBJ1-2; 7 bases map to TRBD1. J gave up 0 bases and V 7 bases, and 14 bases lay outside the gene matches. The CDR3 totals 17 residues. From germline, CDR1 is MNHNS and CDR2 SASEGT. In nucleotides, the CDR3 is TGTGCCAGCACCTACGGGCGACAGGGCCTCGCTAACTATGGCTACACCTTC. This encodes CASTYGRQGLANYGYTF.

This clonotype was detected ten times or more. The chain recombines TRBV20-1 with TRBJ2-7; D gene unclear. The length of the CDR3 is 12 residues. CDR1 is DFQATT, CDR2 SNEGSKA, per germline (reference sequence). V lost 6 bases and J lost 4, with 13 bases in between. The CDR3 region is CSADDQVYEQYF. The CDR3 coding sequence is TGCAGTGCAGACGACCAAGTTTACGAGCAGTACTTC.

This clonotype was observed a few times. V gene TRBV29-1 combines with J gene TRBJ1-3; D uncertain. CDR3 size: 13 residues. V lost 4 bases and J 0 bases, leaving 7 bases between the germline ends. The germline V gene encodes CDR1 SQVTM and CDR2 ANQGSEA. CDR3 DNA sequence: TGCAGCGTTGCAACGGACTCTGGAAACACCATATATTTT. It translates to CSVATDSGNTIYF.

The V and J genes are TRBV19 and TRBJ2-5; 10 nucleotides agree with TRBD2. V gave up 5 bases and J gave up 4 bases; unmatched junction bases: 16. CDR3 length: 18 amino acids. Germline-derived CDR1 and CDR2 are LNHDA and SQIVND (reference sequence). In nucleotides, the CDR3 is TGTGCCAGTAGTCACTATCCGACCTCTAGCGGGAGACGAGAGACCCAGTACTTC. Its translation is CASSHYPTSSGRRETQYF.

This clonotype appeared many times. The chain combines TRBV14 with TRBJ1-6; TRBD1 might be the D (6 bases). The CDR3 is made up of 14 amino acids. V lost 0 bases and J 11 bases, leaving 11 bases between the germline ends. Per germline, CDR1 SGHDN and CDR2 FVKESK. The CDR3 sequence: CASSQDRGSTPLHF. The DNA for the CDR3 is TGTGCCAGCAGCCAAGATAGGGGGTCGACACCCCTCCACTTT.

This chain joins TRBV20-1 and TRBJ2-7; tentatively, D is TRBD2 (6 bases). CDR1 is DFQATT and CDR2 is SNEGSKA in the germline V gene (reference sequence). The CDR3 is 14 amino acids. Deletions cut 0 bases from V and 0 bases from J, with 9 bases between. CDR3 in amino acids: CSARDIGSSYEQYF. For the CDR3, the DNA is TGCAGTGCTAGAGATATCGGGAGCTCCTACGAGCAGTACTTC.

The chain has TRBV20-1 and TRBJ2-3, with TRBD2 matching over 9 bases. Germline-derived CDR1 and CDR2 are DFQATT and SNEGSKA (reference sequence). The CDR3 runs to 13 residues. CDR3 DNA sequence: TGCAGCCTAGCGGGGAGAGGCACAGATACGCAGTATTTT. Translation: CSLAGRGTDTQYF.

This clonotype was counted a few times. The V and J genes are TRBV12-3 or TRBV12-4 and TRBJ1-1; D is ambiguous. V was trimmed by 6 bases and J by 4 bases, leaving 15 bases between them. This CDR3 region has 14 residues. DNA for the CDR3: TGTGCCAGCAGGGAGGGTGTTTGGGGCACTGAAGCTTTCTTT. This sequence encodes CASREGVWGTEAFF.